A selection of T cell receptor beta chains follows, all from one sample in a study of T cell responses to AZD1222 COVID-19 vaccine. The assay was immunoSEQ multiplex PCR, and TCRdb's table has in-frame clones only and misses some. The sample has roughly 85,000 clones, approximately 87% seen once. The specimen was peripheral blood, collected on day 0 of AZD1222 vaccination. Receptor source: an adult in good health. CDR3s include the opening cysteine and the closing phenylalanine or tryptophan. Fields, in order: J gene, D gene, V gene, clone size, CDR3 protein, CDR3 DNA. A D gene is named only where the DNA matches it firmly. Where a row states a size, it is once, few, many or the class of an expanded clone; other rows omit it.

TRBJ1-1 | TRBD1 | TRBV4-1 | NA | CASSQDPGQGARTEAFF | TGCGCCAGCAGCCAAGATCCAGGACAGGGGGCGCGAACTGAAGCTTTCTTT
TRBJ2-2 | TRBD1 | TRBV7-2 | NA | CASSLDRDRGAGELFF | TGTGCCAGCAGCTTAGATCGGGACAGGGGAGCCGGGGAGCTGTTTTTT
TRBJ1-4 | NA | TRBV28 | NA | CASSFQGLGEKLFF | TGTGCCAGCAGTTTCCAGGGGTTGGGTGAAAAACTGTTTTTT
TRBJ2-1 | NA | TRBV24-1 | NA | CATSDYPGRGAEQFF | TGTGCCACCAGTGATTACCCGGGCCGCGGAGCTGAGCAGTTCTTC
TRBJ2-7 | TRBD1 | TRBV3-1/TRBV3-2 | NA | CASSQSTGFSYEQYF | TGTGCCAGCAGCCAGTCGACAGGGTTCTCCTACGAGCAGTACTTC
TRBJ1-4 | NA | TRBV4-3 | NA | CASSQGSGSRGYEKLFF | TGCGCCAGCAGCCAAGGGTCCGGATCCCGGGGATATGAAAAACTGTTTTTT
TRBJ1-2 | NA | TRBV24-1 | NA | CATSQGGGRSSGYTF | TGTGCCACCAGTCAAGGCGGGGGACGATCATCTGGCTACACCTTC
TRBJ2-7 | NA | TRBV18 | once | CASSPDSYEQYF | TGTGCCAGCTCGCCTGACAGCTACGAGCAGTACTTC
TRBJ2-2 | NA | TRBV14 | NA | CASSQAWVTGELFF | TGTGCCAGCAGCCAGGCCTGGGTGACCGGGGAGCTGTTTTTT
TRBJ2-7 | TRBD1 | TRBV28 | NA | CATGQGAGYEQYF | TGTGCCACCGGACAGGGGGCAGGTTACGAGCAGTACTTC
TRBJ1-6 | NA | TRBV5-1 | NA | CASSPGTRNSPLHF | TGCGCCAGCAGCCCCGGGACCAGAAATTCACCCCTCCACTTT
TRBJ1-1 | TRBD1 | TRBV29-1 | NA | CSVEVRTGITEAFF | TGCAGCGTTGAAGTTCGGACAGGGATAACTGAAGCTTTCTTT
TRBJ1-1 | TRBD1 | TRBV5-4 | once | CASSLGGTGGTEAFF | TGTGCCAGCAGCTTGGGGGGGACAGGGGGCACTGAAGCTTTCTTT
TRBJ2-6 | NA | TRBV18 | once | CASSPGGIGSGANVLTF | TGTGCCAGCTCACCGGGGGGCATAGGATCTGGGGCCAACGTCCTGACTTTC
TRBJ2-7 | NA | TRBV28 | few | CASSPGGTLSYEQYF | TGTGCCAGCAGCCCAGGGGGGACCCTCTCCTACGAGCAGTACTTC
TRBJ2-2 | TRBD2 | TRBV24-1 | NA | CATSDPGLPTNTGELFF | TGTGCCACCAGTGACCCGGGACTACCCACGAACACCGGGGAGCTGTTTTTT
TRBJ2-2 | NA | TRBV5-4 | NA | CASSLPTGLTGELFF | TGTGCCAGCAGCTTGCCCACAGGGTTAACCGGGGAGCTGTTTTTT
TRBJ1-2 | NA | TRBV10-3 | NA | CAISEWTIGYTF | TGTGCCATCAGTGAGTGGACGATTGGCTACACCTTC
TRBJ2-1 | TRBD2 | TRBV5-4 | NA | CASSLAGAPGEQFF | TGTGCCAGCAGCCTAGCGGGGGCCCCCGGTGAGCAGTTCTTC
TRBJ1-5 | NA | TRBV19 | once | CASSILHQPQHF | TGTGCCAGTAGTATTTTGCATCAGCCCCAGCATTTT
TRBJ1-4 | TRBD1 | TRBV19 | NA | CASKDRGREKLFF | TGTGCCAGTAAGGACAGGGGGCGTGAAAAACTGTTTTTT
TRBJ1-5 | NA | TRBV9 | NA | CASSETGRAPQHF | TGTGCCAGCAGCGAAACAGGGCGGGCGCCCCAGCATTTT
TRBJ1-3 | NA | TRBV29-1 | NA | CSVDGAGSNTIYF | TGCAGCGTTGATGGTGCAGGTTCAAACACCATATATTTT
TRBJ1-1 | NA | TRBV28 | NA | CASSFSQTEAFF | TGTGCCAGCAGTTTTTCCCAAACTGAAGCTTTCTTT
TRBJ1-6 | NA | TRBV19 | NA | CASSIQGSPLHF | TGTGCCAGTAGTATTCAGGGTTCACCCCTCCACTTT
TRBJ1-6 | TRBD1 | TRBV7-8 | NA | CASSPPTGVSSPLHF | TGTGCCAGCAGCCCACCGACAGGGGTCTCTTCACCCCTCCACTTT
TRBJ2-5 | TRBD1 | TRBV29-1 | once | CSVVRGRGETQYF | TGCAGCGTTGTCAGGGGGCGCGGGGAGACCCAGTACTTC
TRBJ1-1 | NA | TRBV29-1 | NA | CSVSPTQGAAAFF | TGCAGCGTTTCCCCTACACAGGGTGCAGCGGCTTTCTTT
TRBJ1-1 | NA | TRBV29-1 | NA | CSVARAFF | TGCAGCGTTGCTCGGGCTTTCTTT
TRBJ2-3 | TRBD2 | TRBV5-1 | NA | CASSPPSGSTDTQYF | TGCGCCAGCAGCCCCCCTAGCGGGAGCACAGATACGCAGTATTTT
TRBJ1-4 | NA | TRBV28 | once | CASRSAGTANEKLFF | TGTGCCAGCAGATCCGCCGGGACCGCTAATGAAAAACTGTTTTTT
TRBJ1-2 | NA | TRBV6-1 | NA | CASSDPDRRFGYTF | TGTGCCAGCAGTGATCCAGACAGGCGCTTTGGCTACACCTTC
TRBJ1-2 | TRBD1 | TRBV27 | NA | CASSPMTGLNYGYTF | TGTGCCAGCAGCCCGATGACAGGGCTCAACTATGGCTACACCTTC
TRBJ1-5 | NA | TRBV6-5 | NA | CASQGENNQPQHF | TGTGCCAGCCAAGGGGAGAACAATCAGCCCCAGCATTTT
TRBJ2-1 | NA | TRBV20-1 | NA | CSASGSNEQFF | TGCAGTGCTAGCGGCAGCAATGAGCAGTTCTTC
TRBJ1-5 | TRBD1 | TRBV7-9 | NA | CASSLDRGSNQPQHF | TGTGCCAGCAGCTTAGACAGGGGGAGCAATCAGCCCCAGCATTTT
TRBJ1-6 | NA | TRBV5-1 | NA | CASSGTGTYNSPLHF | TGCGCCAGCAGCGGCACCGGGACTTATAATTCACCCCTCCACTTT
TRBJ1-6 | NA | TRBV5-6 | NA | CASSFWGGNSPLHF | TGTGCCAGCAGCTTTTGGGGTGGTAATTCACCCCTCCACTTT
TRBJ1-1 | NA | TRBV23-1 | NA | CASSQTLRGMTEAFF | TGCGCCAGCAGTCAAACCCTAAGGGGGATGACTGAAGCTTTCTTT
TRBJ2-7 | NA | TRBV25-1 | once | CASRNLYEQYF | TGTGCCAGCAGGAACCTGTACGAGCAGTACTTC
TRBJ1-1 | NA | TRBV20-1 | NA | CSASPVPTEAFF | TGCAGTGCTAGTCCCGTTCCCACTGAAGCTTTCTTT
TRBJ2-7 | TRBD1 | TRBV29-1 | NA | CSVYPRGQAYEQYF | TGCAGCGTGTATCCTAGGGGACAGGCCTACGAGCAGTACTTC
TRBJ1-4 | NA | TRBV7-2 | NA | CASSSVGALGPATNEKLFF | TGTGCCAGCAGCTCAGTCGGGGCCCTGGGCCCCGCAACTAATGAAAAACTGTTTTTT
TRBJ2-5 | NA | TRBV7-9 | NA | CASSPRGGGETQYF | TGTGCCAGCAGCCCCCGGGGAGGTGGCGAGACCCAGTACTTC
TRBJ2-2 | TRBD1 | TRBV2 | NA | CASSRRDSYTGELFF | TGTGCCAGCAGTCGAAGGGACAGCTACACCGGGGAGCTGTTTTTT
TRBJ1-1 | NA | TRBV23-1 | once | CASRRYQNTEAFF | TGCGCCAGCAGACGTTACCAGAACACTGAAGCTTTCTTT
TRBJ2-1 | TRBD2 | TRBV28 | NA | CASSGGGSTGLAGEEQFF | TGTGCCAGCAGTGGGGGCGGCAGTACGGGACTAGCGGGAGAGGAGCAGTTCTTC
TRBJ2-7 | NA | TRBV19 | once | CASSTRQVSYEQYF | TGTGCCAGTAGTACGCGACAGGTCTCCTACGAGCAGTACTTC
TRBJ1-5 | TRBD1 | TRBV2 | once | CASSYGQGDQPQHF | TGTGCCAGCAGCTACGGACAGGGAGATCAGCCCCAGCATTTT
TRBJ2-3 | NA | TRBV7-9 | NA | CASSPDTSTYTDTQYF | TGTGCCAGCAGCCCGGACACCTCGACTTACACAGATACGCAGTATTTT
TRBJ1-1 | NA | TRBV19 | few | CASKWDGMNTEAFF | TGTGCCAGTAAATGGGATGGCATGAACACTGAAGCTTTCTTT
TRBJ1-1 | NA | TRBV7-9 | NA | CASSSDPGSAFF | TGTGCCAGCAGCTCAGACCCAGGATCAGCTTTCTTT
TRBJ1-5 | NA | TRBV6-1 | NA | CASSEALASNQPQHF | TGTGCCAGCAGTGAAGCGCTGGCCTCTAATCAGCCCCAGCATTTT
TRBJ2-7 | NA | TRBV18 | NA | CASATGKYEQYF | TGTGCCAGCGCCACAGGGAAGTACGAGCAGTACTTC